This TCR beta chain was captured in a study of blood T cell repertoires in COVID-19. For the study at large: From T cells, B-cell-depleted T cells, or PBMCs came the material, which was cDNA or gDNA.

Libraries were prepared by immunoSEQ multiplex PCR; TCRdb keeps only in-frame clonotypes and omits some of them. In the table there are approximately 150,000 clones, 80% to 90% of which are singletons. Germline V lookup: CDR1 SQVTM, CDR2 ANQGSEA. V was trimmed by 7 bases and J by 4 bases, leaving 17 bases between them. The CDR3 runs to 13 residues. The receptor comes from an elderly man with acute or convalescent COVID-19. This chain joins TRBV29-1 and TRBJ2-7, with D perhaps TRBD1 (5 bases). The material sequenced was peripheral blood. The CDR3 spells CSAKPGLSYEQYF. CDR3 sequence (DNA): TGCAGCGCAAAGCCAGGGTTATCGTACGAGCAGTACTTC.